This T cell receptor (beta chain) was found in a study of blood T cells in healthy people across ages. It was with a sample-barcoded 5' primer and a J-beta primer mix that a second PCR of about 6 to 12 cycles was run. MiXCR was run by TCRdb on the 5' RACE reads, yielding one entry per CDR3 protein. The table includes approximately 800,000 distinct CDR3 sequences, approximately 55% detected once. There are a few counts of this clonotype. Per sample, extraction of total RNA gave at least 5 micrograms in every case. The TCR was taken from an older man in good health. The sample consisted of blood.

The CDR3 loop is CSARSLAAYEQYF. CDR3 nucleotide sequence: TGCAGTGCTAGGTCACTAGCCGCCTACGAGCAGTACTTC. This sequence joins TRBV20-1 and TRBJ2-7; tentatively, D is TRBD2 (6 bases). The ends were cut back, 3 bases at V and 2 bases at J, with 11 bases in the middle. The CDR3 contains 13 residues. Germline assignment: CDR1 DFQATT and CDR2 SNEGSKA (reference sequence).